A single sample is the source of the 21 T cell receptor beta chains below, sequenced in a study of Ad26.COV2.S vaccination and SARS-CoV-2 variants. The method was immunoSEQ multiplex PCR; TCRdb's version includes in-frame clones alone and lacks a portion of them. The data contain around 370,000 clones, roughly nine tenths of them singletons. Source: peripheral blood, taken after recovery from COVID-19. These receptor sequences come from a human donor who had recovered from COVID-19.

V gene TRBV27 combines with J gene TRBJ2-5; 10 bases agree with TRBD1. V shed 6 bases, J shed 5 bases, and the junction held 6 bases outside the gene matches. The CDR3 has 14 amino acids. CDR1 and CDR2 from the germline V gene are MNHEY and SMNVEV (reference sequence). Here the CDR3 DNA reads TGTGCCAGCAGGGGACAGGGGAATGTCGAGACCCAGTACTTC. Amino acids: CASRGQGNVETQYF.

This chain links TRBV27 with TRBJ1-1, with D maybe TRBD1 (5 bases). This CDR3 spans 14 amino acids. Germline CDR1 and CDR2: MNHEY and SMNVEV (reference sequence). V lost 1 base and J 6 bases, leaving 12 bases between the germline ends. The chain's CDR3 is CASSLFPGGPEAFF. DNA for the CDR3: TGTGCCAGCAGTTTATTCCCTGGGGGTCCTGAAGCTTTCTTT.

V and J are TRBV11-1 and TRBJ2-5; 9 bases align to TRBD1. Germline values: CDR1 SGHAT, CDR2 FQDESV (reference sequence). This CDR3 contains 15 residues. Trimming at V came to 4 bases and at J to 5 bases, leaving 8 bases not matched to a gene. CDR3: CASSSGQGGGETQYF. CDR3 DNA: TGTGCCAGCAGCTCGGGACAGGGAGGTGGGGAGACCCAGTACTTC.

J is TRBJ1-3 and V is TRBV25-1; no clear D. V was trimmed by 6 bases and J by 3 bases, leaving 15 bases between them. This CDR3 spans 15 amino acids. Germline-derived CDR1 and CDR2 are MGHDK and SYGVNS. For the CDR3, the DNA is TGTGCCAGCAGGTCACAGTTTTTGGGTGGAAACACCATATATTTT. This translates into CASRSQFLGGNTIYF.

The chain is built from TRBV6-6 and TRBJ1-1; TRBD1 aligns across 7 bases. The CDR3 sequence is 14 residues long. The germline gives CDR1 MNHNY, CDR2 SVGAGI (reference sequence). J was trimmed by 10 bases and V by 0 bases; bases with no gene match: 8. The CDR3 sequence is CASSYSPGGLGAFF. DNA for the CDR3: TGTGCCAGCAGTTACTCCCCAGGGGGGCTCGGAGCTTTCTTT.

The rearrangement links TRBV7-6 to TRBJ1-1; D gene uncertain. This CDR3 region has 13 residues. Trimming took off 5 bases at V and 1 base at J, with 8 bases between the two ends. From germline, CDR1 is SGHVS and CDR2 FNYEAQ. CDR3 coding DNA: TGTGCCAGCAGCCCGGTCAGGAACACTGAAGCTTTCTTT. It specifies CASSPVRNTEAFF.

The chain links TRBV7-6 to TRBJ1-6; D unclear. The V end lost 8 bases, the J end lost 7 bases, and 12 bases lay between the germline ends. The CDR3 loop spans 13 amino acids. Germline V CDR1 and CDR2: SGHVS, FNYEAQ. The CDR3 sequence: CASSSSPNSPLHF. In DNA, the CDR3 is TGTGCCAGCTCCTCTAGCCCCAATTCACCCCTCCACTTT.

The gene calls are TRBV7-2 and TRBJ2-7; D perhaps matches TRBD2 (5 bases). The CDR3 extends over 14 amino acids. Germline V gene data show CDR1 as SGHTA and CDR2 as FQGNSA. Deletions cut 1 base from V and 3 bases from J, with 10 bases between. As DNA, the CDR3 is TGTGCCAGCAGCTTAGAGAGGGAATTCTACGAGCAGTACTTC. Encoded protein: CASSLEREFYEQYF.

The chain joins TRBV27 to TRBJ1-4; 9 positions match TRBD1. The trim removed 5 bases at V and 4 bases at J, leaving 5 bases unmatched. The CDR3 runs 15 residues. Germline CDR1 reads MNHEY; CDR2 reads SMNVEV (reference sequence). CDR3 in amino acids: CASSPRTGVNEKLFF. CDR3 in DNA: TGTGCCAGCAGTCCGCGGACAGGGGTTAATGAAAAACTGTTTTTT.

The CDR3 DNA is TGCGCCAGCAGCCAAGACCAGGGAGGACTAACTGGGGCCAACGTCCTGACTTTC. This translates into CASSQDQGGLTGANVLTF. The chain employs TRBV4-3 and TRBJ2-6; TRBD2 is a possible D gene (6 bases). Trimming took 0 bases from V and 2 from J, leaving 14 bases between them. Germline CDR1 reads LGHNA; CDR2 reads YSLEER. CDR3 size: 18 residues.

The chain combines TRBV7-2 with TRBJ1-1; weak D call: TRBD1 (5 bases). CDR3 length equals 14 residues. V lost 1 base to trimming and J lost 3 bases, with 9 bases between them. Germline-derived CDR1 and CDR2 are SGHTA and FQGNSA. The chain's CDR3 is CASSLGGFDTEAFF. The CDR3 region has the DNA TGTGCCAGCAGCTTAGGGGGCTTCGACACTGAAGCTTTCTTT.

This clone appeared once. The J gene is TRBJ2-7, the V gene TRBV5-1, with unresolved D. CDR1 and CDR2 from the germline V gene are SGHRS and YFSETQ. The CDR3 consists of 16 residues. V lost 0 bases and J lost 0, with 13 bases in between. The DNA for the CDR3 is TGCGCCAGCAGCTTGGCCCCAGCCGTTAGCTCCTACGAGCAGTACTTC. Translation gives CASSLAPAVSSYEQYF.

CDR3 residues: CASIENTEAFF. CDR3 nucleotides: TGTGCCAGCATCGAGAACACTGAAGCTTTCTTT. This rearrangement joins TRBV27 to TRBJ1-1; D gene uncertain. Germline CDR1 reads MNHEY; CDR2 reads SMNVEV (reference sequence). This CDR3 spans 11 amino acids. V was pared by 7 bases and J by 1 base, with 4 bases between.

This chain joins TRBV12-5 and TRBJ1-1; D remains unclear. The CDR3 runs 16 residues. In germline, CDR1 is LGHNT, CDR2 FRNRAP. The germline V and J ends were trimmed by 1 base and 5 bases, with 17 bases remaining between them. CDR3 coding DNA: TGTGCTAGTGGTTTGGCTATCGTCGGGGATCTGACTGAAGCTTTCTTT. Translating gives CASGLAIVGDLTEAFF. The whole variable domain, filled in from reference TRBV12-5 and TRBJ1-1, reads DARVTQTPRHKVTEMGQEVTMRCQPILGHNTVFWYRQTMMQGLELLAYFRNRAPLDDSGMPKDRFSAEMPDATLATLKIQPSEPRDSAVYFCASGLAIVGDLTEAFFGQGTRLTVV.

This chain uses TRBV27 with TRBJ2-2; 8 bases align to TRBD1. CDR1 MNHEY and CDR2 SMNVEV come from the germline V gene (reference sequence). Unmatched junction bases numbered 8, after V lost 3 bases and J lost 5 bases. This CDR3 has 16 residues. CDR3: CASSFFTRTGTGELFF. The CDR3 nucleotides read TGTGCCAGCAGTTTTTTTACTCGGACAGGGACCGGGGAGCTGTTTTTT.

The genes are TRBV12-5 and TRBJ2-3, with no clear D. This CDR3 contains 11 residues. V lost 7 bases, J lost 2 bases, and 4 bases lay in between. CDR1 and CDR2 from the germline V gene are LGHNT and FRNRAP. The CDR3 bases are TGTGCTAGTGTCCTCACAGATACGCAGTATTTT. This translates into CASVLTDTQYF.

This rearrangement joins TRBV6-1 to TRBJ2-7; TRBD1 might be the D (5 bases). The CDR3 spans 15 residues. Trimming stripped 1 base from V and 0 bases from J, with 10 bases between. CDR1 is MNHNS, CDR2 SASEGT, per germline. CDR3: CASSEGQGVSYEQYF. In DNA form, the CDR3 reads TGTGCCAGCAGTGAAGGGCAGGGCGTCTCCTACGAGCAGTACTTC.

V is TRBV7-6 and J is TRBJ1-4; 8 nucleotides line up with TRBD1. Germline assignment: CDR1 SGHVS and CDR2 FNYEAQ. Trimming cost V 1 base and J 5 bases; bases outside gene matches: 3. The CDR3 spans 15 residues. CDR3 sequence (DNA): TGTGCCAGCAGCTTAGGGACAGGGATCAATGAAAAACTGTTTTTT. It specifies CASSLGTGINEKLFF.

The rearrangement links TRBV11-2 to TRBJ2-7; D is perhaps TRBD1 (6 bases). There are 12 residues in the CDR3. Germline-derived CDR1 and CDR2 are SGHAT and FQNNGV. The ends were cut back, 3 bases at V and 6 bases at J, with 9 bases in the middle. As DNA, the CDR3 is TGTGCCAGCAGCTTCGGGACACCCGAGCAGTACTTC. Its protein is CASSFGTPEQYF.

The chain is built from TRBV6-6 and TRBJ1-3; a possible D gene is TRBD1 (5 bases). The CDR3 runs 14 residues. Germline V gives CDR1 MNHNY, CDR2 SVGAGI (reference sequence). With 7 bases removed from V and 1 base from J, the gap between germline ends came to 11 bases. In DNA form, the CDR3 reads TGTGCCAGCAACTACGGGGGGTCTGGAAACACCATATATTTT. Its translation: CASNYGGSGNTIYF.

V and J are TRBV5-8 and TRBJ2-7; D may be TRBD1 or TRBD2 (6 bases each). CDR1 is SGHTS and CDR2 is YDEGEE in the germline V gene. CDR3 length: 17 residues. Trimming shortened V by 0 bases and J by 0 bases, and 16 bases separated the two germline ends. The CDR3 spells CASSLGRQGGTSYEQYF. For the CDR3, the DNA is TGTGCCAGCAGCTTGGGCCGGCAAGGGGGGACCTCCTACGAGCAGTACTTC.